This TCR beta chain appears in the sequencing data of a study of cytomegalovirus exposure and HLA in healthy donors. Study-wide background: Counted in an early data release were 85 million or so unique TCRs from HLA-typed donors. The Caucasian-associated ancestry cluster held less than 85% of under 450 genotyped donors. Whole-study results and caveats: The authors considered a cluster of highly shared sequence variants likely to be a sequencing artifact.

A word on this clone: Antigen unknown.

Germline V gene data show CDR1 as SGHRS and CDR2 as YFSETQ. This CDR3 is built from 13 residues. The V segment lost 4 bases and the J segment 4 bases; nucleotides outside the gene matches: 4. Researchers ran the PCR with 60 Vbeta and 13 Jbeta primers. Sequencing was performed with immunoSEQ multiplex PCR; in TCRdb, only in-frame clones are kept and a portion is missing. The sample lists about 120,000 clones; 77% were seen once. The clonotype originates from a young man in good health and CMV-seropositive. The V call is TRBV5-1, the J call TRBJ2-7, with TRBD1 identical over 8 bases. Material for sequencing was PBMCs. The CDR3 reads CASSIDRGYEQYF. The CDR3 DNA follows: TGCGCCAGCAGCATTGACAGGGGATACGAGCAGTACTTC.